This TCR beta chain was recorded in a study of OX40 agonist ivuxolimab in advanced cancers. Systemic immunosuppression or autoimmune disease history was grounds to exclude patients. Blood draws occurred at baseline, cycle 4 day 1, and cycle 7 day 1. Regarding the study as a whole: Antigen specificity remained undetermined for the expanded peripheral T cells. More expanded clones were seen, on average, in CD8+ T cells than in CD4+.

About this clone: Its target is not known.

TCRdb's copy holds only in-frame clones and misses some; the assay was immunoSEQ multiplex PCR. This sample has approximately 58,000 clones, with roughly 84% found just once. This CDR3 spans 11 amino acids. Trimming took off 4 bases at V and 2 bases at J, with 1 base between the two ends. Germline-derived CDR1 and CDR2 are PRHDT and FYEKMQ (reference sequence). The TCR was taken from an adult with an advanced solid tumor such as melanoma, head and neck, liver or kidney cancer. The specimen comprised CD4+ or CD8+ T cells sorted from blood, sampled in a trial of the OX40 agonist ivuxolimab. This sequence joins TRBV13 and TRBJ2-3; D unresolved. CDR3 loop: CASSSTDTQYF. DNA of the CDR3: TGTGCCAGCAGCTCCACAGATACGCAGTATTTT.